This T cell receptor beta chain is from a study of T cells in Graves' hyperthyroidism and ophthalmopathy (dated by TCRdb to about 2019). General notes on the study: A discovery cohort of around 98 patients, roughly 40 with Graves' ophthalmopathy and under 60 with stable Graves' hyperthyroidism, was used to find distinguishing TCR V-J signatures. An independent validation cohort of some 18 hyperthyroidism patients and 17 patients who later progressed to ophthalmopathy tested prospective prediction of ophthalmopathy. The 75 to 100 discovery patients were divided at random into training and test sets in a 7:3 ratio. Thyroid tissue and blood T-cell repertoires from six or seven Graves' hyperthyroidism patients were also compared in the study. After blood sampling, hyperthyroidism patients were treated with methimazole at a starting dose of 30 mg daily, and ophthalmopathy patients were treated with high-dose intravenous methylprednisolone. According to the paper, TCR Vbeta CDR3 sequencing was carried out on approximately 140 peripheral blood samples, which came from more than 40 ophthalmopathy, around 74 hyperthyroidism and roughly 17 progressor patients. Broad study findings and their caveats: In validation, the model predicted progression to ophthalmopathy with 55% to 71% sensitivity and 72% to 75% specificity, a median of around 6.6 months before onset. Most expanded thyroid clonotypes (frequency above 0.001) were also detected in blood, suggesting blood repertoires may reflect thyroid immune responses. A 13 V-J signature model separated ophthalmopathy from stable hyperthyroidism, with about 88% sensitivity and 81% to 83% specificity in cross-validation and 80%/75% in testing. No statistical method was used to fix the sample size in advance, and group allocation was not hidden from the investigators.

The germline V gene (reference sequence) gives CDR1 as LNHNV and CDR2 as YYDKDF. There are 13 amino acids in the CDR3, from cysteine to phenylalanine inclusive. The entry retains the CDR3 DNA only, 39 bases that are in frame from base 1. The V and J ends are trimmed by 5 bases and 7 bases, leaving 11 bases between them. Amplification of TCR beta CDR3 regions was carried out from RNA transcripts. The TCR CDR3 was subjected to a first round of RT-PCR using the HTBI primer set and the Qiagen OneStep RT-PCR kit. Libraries were constructed in a second round of multiplex PCR, after which size selection and purification were carried out. Sequencing of the libraries was done on an Illumina HiSeq2000 using paired-end 100 bp reads. In the original analysis: SOAPnuke was used to process the raw data, with reads discarded if the reads contained adapters or uncalled bases, had a mean Phred below 15, or lacked an exact constant-primer or identifier match. High-quality paired reads were merged with COPE v1.2.5, and unique nucleotide sequences were defined as clonotypes. Clonotypes were aligned to IMGT TRBV, TRBD and TRBJ reference segments using MiTCR v1.1. Analysis was restricted to V-J combinations with a frequency above 0.0001, which covered 99.2% of repertoires. The TCS score was defined as the ratio of F50 (clonal expansion) to E x V (chaos), calculated using BLOSUM62-based TCRdist between CDR3 peptides within each V-J. Welch's t-statistics and random forest reduced some 510 V-J features to roughly 13, which were used in a naive Bayes classifier (R e1071). The similarity between thyroid and blood repertoires was quantified using the Morisita-Horn index. TCRdb applied fastp at Q25 and MiXCR to the public reads, then kept only in-frame beta chains. Every CDR3 protein is listed once, alongside the most common genes and DNA of its rows. In this record, the V and J calls reflect TCRdb's handling and not the investigators' own analysis. The sample data list 550,000 to 700,000 distinct CDR3 sequences, and more than 45% of these were observed just once. Jointly, the top ten make up around 17% of the sample.

Exclusion was applied to patients with uncontrolled infections, other autoimmune diseases, pregnancy or lactation. Diagnoses were based on clinical symptoms, serum thyroxine and TRAb, thyroid ultrasound and orbital computed tomography. Total RNA was extracted with Trizol reagent, and quality was checked on an Agilent 2100 Bioanalyzer. In its sample, this clonotype was seen many times. This receptor's antigen is unknown. The sample holds no much larger clone one base away, and base qualities are not on file. The sequence is built from TRBV15 and TRBJ2-2; TRBD1 is a weak D gene call, 7 bases matching. Source material: peripheral blood or thyroid tissue (not recorded which). The sequence derives from an adult woman with Graves' disease, either hyperthyroidism or ophthalmopathy (not recorded which). The bases read TGTGCCACCAGCGCCCAGGGGGGCGGGGAGCTGTTTTTT. It translates to CATSAQGGGELFF.